Sequencing of this TCR beta chain was carried out in a study of cytomegalovirus exposure and HLA in healthy donors. This PCR relied on a set of 60 Vbeta primers and 13 Jbeta primers. Profiled with immunoSEQ multiplex PCR; TCRdb holds only in-frame clones, not every one. Of 270,000 or so clones in the sample, 80% to 95% were seen once. This CDR3 region has 16 residues. Trimming at V came to 4 bases and at J to 3 bases, leaving 9 bases not matched to a gene. Germline loops: CDR1 MNHNY, CDR2 SVGAGI (reference sequence). Study results and limitations: Researchers catalogued roughly 170 TCR beta chains as cytomegalovirus-associated.

To note about this clone: Antigen unknown.

The sequenced sample consisted of PBMCs. This chain connects TRBV6-6 to TRBJ1-5, with 7 bases fitting TRBD1. This sequence was found in a girl aged 2-15 years in good health and CMV-seronegative. CDR3 amino acids: CASSSPRGRVNQPQHF. CDR3 nucleotides: TGTGCCAGCAGTTCACCTAGGGGGCGAGTCAATCAGCCCCAGCATTTT.